This TCR beta chain was identified during a study of early T cells in non-severe SARS-CoV-2 infection. Study summary: Sequencing used unsorted whole-blood bulk RNA, so chains lack pairing. Study-wide findings and caveats: CD4 and private specificities were missed by VDJdb matching, which favored anti-spike CD8 responses.

Each cDNA molecule carried a unique molecular identifier. TCRdb passed the 5' RACE reads through MiXCR, listing each CDR3 protein once. The sample contains 45,000 or so distinct CDR3 sequences, around a quarter of which appear only once. This CDR3 region has 16 residues. V lost 0 bases, J lost 4 bases, and 12 bases lay in between. This clonotype was found a few times. No antigen is known for it. The origin of this receptor is an adult who was a healthcare worker with PCR-confirmed SARS-CoV-2 infection or an uninfected control (not recorded which). This rearrangement joins TRBV12-3 or TRBV12-4 to TRBJ2-2; weak D call: TRBD1 (6 bases). The material was whole blood, obtained at baseline. In nucleotides, the CDR3 is TGTGCCAGCAGTTTAGCGCCGGGACACGCCACCGGGGAGCTGTTTTTT. The encoded protein is CASSLAPGHATGELFF.